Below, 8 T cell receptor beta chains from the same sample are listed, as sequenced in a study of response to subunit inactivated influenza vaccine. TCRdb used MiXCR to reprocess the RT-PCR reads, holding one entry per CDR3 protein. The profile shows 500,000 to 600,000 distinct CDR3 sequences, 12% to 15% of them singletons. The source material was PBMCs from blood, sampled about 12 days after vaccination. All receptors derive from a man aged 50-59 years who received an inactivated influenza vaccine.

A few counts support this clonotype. In DNA form, the CDR3 reads TGTGCCACCGCCTTGCACAGGAATAGCAATCAGCCCCAGCATTTT. This gives the protein CATALHRNSNQPQHF. The rearrangement links TRBV10-3 to TRBJ1-5, with a weak D call TRBD1 (5 bases). Germline values: CDR1 ENHRY, CDR2 SYGVKD. The CDR3 runs to 15 residues. The V and J ends lost 10 bases and 0 bases respectively, with 16 bases between them.

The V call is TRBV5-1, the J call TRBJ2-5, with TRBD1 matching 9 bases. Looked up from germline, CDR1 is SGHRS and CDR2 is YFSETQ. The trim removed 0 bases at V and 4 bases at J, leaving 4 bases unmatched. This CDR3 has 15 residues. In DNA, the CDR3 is TGCGCCAGCAGCTTGGCCTCGGGACAGGGAGAGACCCAGTACTTC. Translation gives CASSLASGQGETQYF.

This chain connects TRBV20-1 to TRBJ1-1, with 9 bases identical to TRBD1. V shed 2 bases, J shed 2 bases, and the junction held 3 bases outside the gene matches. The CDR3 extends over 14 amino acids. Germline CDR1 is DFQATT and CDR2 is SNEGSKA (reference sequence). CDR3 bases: TGCAGTGCTAGAACGGGACAGGGAAACACTGAAGCTTTCTTT. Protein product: CSARTGQGNTEAFF.

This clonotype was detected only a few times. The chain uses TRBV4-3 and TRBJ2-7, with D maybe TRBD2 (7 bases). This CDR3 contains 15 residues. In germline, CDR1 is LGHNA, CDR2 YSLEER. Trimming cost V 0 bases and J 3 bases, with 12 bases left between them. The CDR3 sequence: CASSQEGGAYYEQYF. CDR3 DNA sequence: TGCGCCAGCAGCCAAGAAGGGGGGGCGTACTACGAGCAGTACTTC.

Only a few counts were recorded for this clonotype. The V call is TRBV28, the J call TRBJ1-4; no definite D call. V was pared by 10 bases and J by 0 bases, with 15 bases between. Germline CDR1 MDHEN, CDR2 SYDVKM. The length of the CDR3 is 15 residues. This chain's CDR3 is CATYSSGSTNEKLFF. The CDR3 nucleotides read TGTGCCACCTACTCAAGCGGGTCAACTAATGAAAAACTGTTTTTT. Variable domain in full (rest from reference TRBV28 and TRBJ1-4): DVKVTQSSRYLVKRTGEKVFLECVQDMDHENMFWYRQDPGLGLRLIYFSYDVKMKEKGDIPEGYSVSREKKERFSLILESASTNQTSMYLCATYSSGSTNEKLFFGSGTQLSVL.

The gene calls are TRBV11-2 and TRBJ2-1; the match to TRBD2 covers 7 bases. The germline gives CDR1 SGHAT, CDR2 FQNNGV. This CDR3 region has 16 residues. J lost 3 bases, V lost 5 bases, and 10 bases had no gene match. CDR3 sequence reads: CASSRRVSGGYNEQFF. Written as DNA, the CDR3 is TGTGCCAGCAGCCGACGGGTATCGGGGGGCTACAATGAGCAGTTCTTC.

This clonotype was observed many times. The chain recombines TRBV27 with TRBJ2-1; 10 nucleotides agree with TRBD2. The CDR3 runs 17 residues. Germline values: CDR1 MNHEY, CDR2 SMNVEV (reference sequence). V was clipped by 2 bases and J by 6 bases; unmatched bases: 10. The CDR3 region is CASSLVRSGGAGNEQFF. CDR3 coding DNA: TGTGCCAGCAGTTTAGTCCGCAGCGGGGGGGCGGGCAATGAGCAGTTCTTC.

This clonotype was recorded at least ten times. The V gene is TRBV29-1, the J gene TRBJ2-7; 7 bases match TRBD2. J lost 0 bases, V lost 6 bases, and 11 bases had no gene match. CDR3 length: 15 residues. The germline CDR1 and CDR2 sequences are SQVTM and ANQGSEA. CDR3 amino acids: CSVTPGGGSSYEQYF. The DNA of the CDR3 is TGCAGCGTAACCCCGGGCGGGGGAAGCTCCTACGAGCAGTACTTC.